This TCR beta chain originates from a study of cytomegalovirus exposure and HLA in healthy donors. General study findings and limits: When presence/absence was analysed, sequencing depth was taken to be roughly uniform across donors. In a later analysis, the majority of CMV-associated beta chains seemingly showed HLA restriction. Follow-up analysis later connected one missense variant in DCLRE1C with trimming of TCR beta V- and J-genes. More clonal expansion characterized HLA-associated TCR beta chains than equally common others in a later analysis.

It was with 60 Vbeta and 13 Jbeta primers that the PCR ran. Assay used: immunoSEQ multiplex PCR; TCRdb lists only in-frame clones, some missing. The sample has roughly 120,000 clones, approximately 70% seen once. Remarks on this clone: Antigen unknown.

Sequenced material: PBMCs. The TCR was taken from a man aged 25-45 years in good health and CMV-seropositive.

In DNA, the CDR3 is TGTGCCAGCAGTGAACAAGGGGCCCGCTCCTACAATGAGCAGTTCTTC. It is translated as CASSEQGARSYNEQFF. The rearrangement joins TRBV2 to TRBJ2-1, with D possibly matching TRBD1 (5 bases). Per the germline V gene, CDR1 is SNHLY and CDR2 is FYNNEI. The CDR3 has 16 residues. V was shortened by 2 bases and J by 0 bases, with 11 bases between the two germline ends.